These 19 T cell receptor beta chains originate from one sample sequenced in a study of blood T cell repertoires in COVID-19. Method: immunoSEQ multiplex PCR; TCRdb's copy keeps in-frame clones and lacks some. Of some 250,000 clones in the sample, roughly four fifths were seen once. Sequenced sample: PBMCs or T cells enriched from blood (not recorded which). The receptors shown here come from a man in his forties or fifties who had recovered from COVID-19.

DNA of the CDR3: TGTGCCAGCAGCTTAACGAGGGGGGGCTACGAGCAGTACTTC. Its translation is CASSLTRGGYEQYF. The chain carries TRBV7-3 and TRBJ2-7; D possibly corresponds to TRBD2 (7 bases). This CDR3 is built from 14 residues. Germline CDR1 SGHTA, CDR2 FQGTGA. Trimming pared 0 bases from V and 3 bases from J, leaving 9 bases between.

For the CDR3, the DNA is TGTGCCAGCAGCTTAAGCGGGGGGAACACTGAAGCTTTCTTT. It translates to CASSLSGGNTEAFF. The chain links TRBV7-9 to TRBJ1-1, with D perhaps matching TRBD1 (5 bases). The V end was cut by 2 bases, the J end by 1 base, with 8 bases between. This CDR3 has 14 amino acids. CDR1 is SEHNR and CDR2 is FQNEAQ in the germline V gene (reference sequence).

This chain connects TRBV28 to TRBJ1-1; D perhaps matches TRBD1 (6 bases). Trimming removed 5 bases at V and 1 base at J, with 14 bases between. CDR3 length: 15 residues. The germline gives CDR1 MDHEN, CDR2 SYDVKM. CDR3 in amino acids: CASSRTPTGNTEAFF. In DNA, the CDR3 is TGTGCCAGCAGTCGCACACCGACAGGGAACACTGAAGCTTTCTTT. Using reference TRBV28 and TRBJ1-1 for the parts outside the CDR3, the full variable domain is DVKVTQSSRYLVKRTGEKVFLECVQDMDHENMFWYRQDPGLGLRLIYFSYDVKMKEKGDIPEGYSVSREKKERFSLILESASTNQTSMYLCASSRTPTGNTEAFFGQGTRLTVV.

The rearrangement uses TRBV7-9 and TRBJ1-5, with D possibly being TRBD1 (6 bases). Germline V lookup: CDR1 SEHNR, CDR2 FQNEAQ (reference sequence). V was trimmed by 5 bases and J by 0 bases, leaving 23 bases between them. The CDR3 runs 19 residues. The CDR3 here is CASSPSWSKGDLSNQPQHF. In nucleotides, the CDR3 is TGTGCCAGCAGCCCCTCTTGGTCGAAGGGGGACCTTAGCAATCAGCCCCAGCATTTT.

Comments on this clone: Other nucleotide sequences in the sample specify the same CDR3. The chain combines TRBV5-1 with TRBJ2-7, with no clear D. The CDR3 length is 12 residues. Between the trimmed V and J ends, which lost 1 base and 3 bases, there was a span of 5 bases. The germline CDR1 and CDR2 sequences are SGHRS and YFSETQ. CDR3 residues: CASSLPSYEQYF. The DNA of the CDR3 is TGCGCCAGCAGCTTGCCCAGCTACGAGCAGTACTTC. The full variable domain, completed using reference TRBV5-1 and TRBJ2-7, is KAGVTQTPRYLIKTRGQQVTLSCSPISGHRSVSWYQQTPGQGLQFLFEYFSETQRNKGNFPGRFSGRQFSNSRSEMNVSTLELGDSALYLCASSLPSYEQYFGPGTRLTVT.

The chain is built from TRBV7-3 and TRBJ2-5, with TRBD2 matching over 7 bases. The CDR3 sequence is 13 residues long. V lost 3 bases, J lost 5 bases, and 3 bases stayed unmatched. Looked up from germline, CDR1 is SGHTA and CDR2 is FQGTGA. The CDR3 protein is CASSFGEGETQYF. The CDR3 nucleotides read TGTGCCAGCAGCTTCGGGGAGGGGGAGACCCAGTACTTC.

The rearrangement joins TRBV5-1 to TRBJ1-1; D gene ambiguous. The V end was cut by 2 bases, the J end by 0 bases, with 8 bases between. The CDR3 is 14 residues long. Germline-derived CDR1 and CDR2 are SGHRS and YFSETQ. The CDR3 region is CASSFSGVNTEAFF. For the CDR3, the DNA is TGCGCCAGCAGCTTTTCCGGGGTGAACACTGAAGCTTTCTTT.

V is TRBV30 and J is TRBJ2-5; D perhaps matches TRBD2 (5 bases). The CDR3 consists of 14 residues. Between the trimmed V and J ends, which lost 0 bases and 2 bases, there was a span of 10 bases. The germline V gene encodes CDR1 GTSNPN and CDR2 SVGIG (reference sequence). The CDR3 DNA reads as TGTGCCTGGAGTGTACGGGAACAGCAAGAGACCCAGTACTTC. Its translation is CAWSVREQQETQYF.

V is TRBV19 and J is TRBJ1-1, with no clear D. CDR1 is LNHDA, CDR2 SQIVND, per germline (reference sequence). The CDR3 is 14 residues long. V was clipped by 6 bases and J by 0 bases, with 11 bases between them. In nucleotides, the CDR3 is TGTGCCAGTAGCCACCCCAACTTGAACACTGAAGCTTTCTTT. Protein: CASSHPNLNTEAFF.

The chain couples TRBV14 to TRBJ2-3; a weak D match, TRBD2 (6 bases). V was clipped by 1 base and J by 9 bases, with 14 bases between them. This CDR3 comprises 14 residues. Germline V CDR1 and CDR2: SGHDN, FVKESK. This CDR3 is CASSQGGTPETQYF. The CDR3 DNA is TGTGCCAGCAGCCAAGGGGGGACTCCTGAAACGCAGTATTTT.

The chain couples TRBV7-9 to TRBJ1-2, with 11 bases identical to TRBD1. This CDR3 is built from 15 residues. Germline CDR1 reads SEHNR; CDR2 reads FQNEAQ (reference sequence). V lost 0 bases to trimming and J lost 4 bases; unmatched junction nucleotides: 1. The CDR3 here is CASSLAGTGGYGYTF. The CDR3 bases are TGTGCCAGCAGCTTAGCCGGGACAGGGGGCTATGGCTACACCTTC.

The J gene is TRBJ2-5, the V gene TRBV7-3, with D possibly matching TRBD2 (5 bases). The CDR3 contains 17 residues. Trimming removed 0 bases from V and 2 bases from J, with 16 bases in between. The germline V gene encodes CDR1 SGHTA and CDR2 FQGTGA. The CDR3 DNA sequence: TGTGCCAGCAGCTTAACTGGATCGTTCCGGGGACAAGAGACCCAGTACTTC. This sequence encodes CASSLTGSFRGQETQYF.

The chain combines TRBV12-3 or TRBV12-4 with TRBJ1-2; D is unresolved. The CDR3 is made up of 11 amino acids. The ends were cut back, 8 bases at V and 2 bases at J, with 6 bases in the middle. The CDR3 region has the DNA TGTGCCAGCCACTCGAACTATGGCTACACCTTC. This codes for CASHSNYGYTF.

The J gene is TRBJ2-1, the V gene TRBV7-3, with TRBD1 matching over 7 bases. V dropped 2 bases and J dropped 9; count of bases not matched to a gene: 4. Germline loops: CDR1 SGHTA, CDR2 FQGTGA. CDR3 length equals 13 residues. The CDR3 is CASSLDRVGEQFF. The CDR3 DNA reads as TGTGCCAGCAGCTTAGACAGGGTGGGTGAGCAGTTCTTC.

The rearrangement uses TRBV11-2 and TRBJ2-3; D gene uncertain. Germline CDR1 SGHAT, CDR2 FQNNGV. V lost 3 bases and J lost 2, with 3 bases in between. The CDR3 length is 12 residues. CDR3 DNA: TGTGCCAGCAGCTTTATCACAGATACGCAGTATTTT. This gives the protein CASSFITDTQYF.

This chain uses TRBV15 with TRBJ2-7, with D perhaps matching TRBD2 (5 bases). Trimming took 0 bases from V and 6 from J, leaving 9 bases between them. The CDR3 runs to 13 residues. Germline values: CDR1 LNHNV, CDR2 YYDKDF (reference sequence). The CDR3 sequence is CATSRDPAGEQYF. CDR3 coding DNA: TGTGCCACCAGCAGAGATCCCGCGGGCGAGCAGTACTTC.

The V and J genes are TRBV6-2 or TRBV6-3 and TRBJ1-4; 9 bases map to TRBD1. Germline lookup yields CDR1 MNHEY and CDR2 SVGEGT. The J segment lost 7 bases and the V segment lost 5 bases, leaving 8 bases of the junction unmatched. This CDR3 has 15 amino acids. The CDR3 spells CASSAPGQGPEKLFF. CDR3 bases: TGTGCCAGCAGTGCTCCGGGACAGGGCCCTGAAAAACTGTTTTTT.

CDR3 nucleotide sequence: TGTGCCAGCAGCTCTCATCGGCCGGGACTAGCGGGGGGGCACCTGAACACCGGGGAGCTGTTTTTT. This sequence encodes CASSSHRPGLAGGHLNTGELFF. The chain carries TRBV7-8 and TRBJ2-2, with TRBD2 matching over 16 bases. The CDR3 sequence is 22 residues long. J gave up 1 base and V 4 bases, and 15 bases lay outside the gene matches. CDR1 is SGHVS and CDR2 is FQNEAQ in the germline V gene.

The count of this clone is one. J is TRBJ1-5 and V is TRBV6-6, with D tentatively TRBD1 (5 bases). V lost 11 bases and J 7 bases, leaving 21 bases between the germline ends. This CDR3 region has 14 residues. Germline CDR1 and CDR2: MNHNY and SVGAGI (reference sequence). CDR3 sequence reads: CASRGGRLGQPQHF. The CDR3 nucleotides read TGTGCCTCACGGGGCGGGAGGTTGGGACAGCCCCAGCATTTT.